This T cell receptor (beta chain) was captured in a study of cytomegalovirus exposure and HLA in healthy donors. Primers included in the PCR were 60 Vbeta and 13 Jbeta primers. Clones were sequenced by immunoSEQ multiplex PCR, and TCRdb holds only the in-frame ones, with some missing. The sample consists of about 160,000 clones, roughly 75% of them appearing once. Germline assignment: CDR1 SGHVS and CDR2 FNYEAQ. This CDR3 contains 13 residues. V was pared by 5 bases and J by 5 bases, with 2 bases of the junction left unmatched. The sequence was collected from a female donor in good health and CMV-seronegative. This chain uses TRBV7-6 with TRBJ1-5, with 8 bases lining up with TRBD1. The sequenced sample was PBMCs. CDR3 loop: CASSPDRDQPQHF. CDR3 nucleotides: TGTGCCAGCAGCCCGGACAGGGATCAGCCCCAGCATTTT.